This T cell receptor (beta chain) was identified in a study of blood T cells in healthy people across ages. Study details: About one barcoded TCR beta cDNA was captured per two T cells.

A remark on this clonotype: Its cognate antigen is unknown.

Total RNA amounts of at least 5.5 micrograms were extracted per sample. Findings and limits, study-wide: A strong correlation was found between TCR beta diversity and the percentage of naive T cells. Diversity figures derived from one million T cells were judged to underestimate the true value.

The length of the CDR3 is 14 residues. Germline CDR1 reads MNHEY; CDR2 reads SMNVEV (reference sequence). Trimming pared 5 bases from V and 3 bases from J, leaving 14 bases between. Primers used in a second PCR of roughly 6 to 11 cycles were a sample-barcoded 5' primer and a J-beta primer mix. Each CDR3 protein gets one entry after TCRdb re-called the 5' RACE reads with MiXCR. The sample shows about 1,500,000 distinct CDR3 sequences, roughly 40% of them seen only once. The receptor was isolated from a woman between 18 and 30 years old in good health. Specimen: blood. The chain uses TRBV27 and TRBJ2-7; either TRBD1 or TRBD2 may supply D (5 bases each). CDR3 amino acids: CASSVRDGVYEQYF. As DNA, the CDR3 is TGTGCCAGCAGTGTCCGGGACGGTGTCTACGAGCAGTACTTC.